The sequence of this T cell receptor (beta chain) was determined in a study of cytomegalovirus exposure and HLA in healthy donors. With 60 Vbeta and 13 Jbeta primers, the PCR was carried out. Profiled with immunoSEQ multiplex PCR; TCRdb holds only in-frame clones, not every one. The sample shows about 200,000 clones, around 77% of them seen only once. The CDR3 runs to 15 residues. In germline, CDR1 is SGHTA, CDR2 FQGNSA. V lost 4 bases to trimming and J lost 5 bases, with 14 bases between them. This clone was detected a few times. The clonotype comes from a man aged 25-45 years in good health and CMV-seronegative. V usage is TRBV7-2 and J usage is TRBJ2-2; D is perhaps TRBD1 (6 bases). Sequenced input: PBMCs. CDR3 sequence (DNA): TGTGCCAGCAGCTCAGACTACAGGGAAACCGGGGAGCTGTTTTTT. It encodes CASSSDYRETGELFF.